This TCR beta chain originates from a study of cytomegalovirus exposure and HLA in healthy donors. This clone was observed a handful of times. As yet, its antigen is unknown. The primer mix had 60 Vbeta and 13 Jbeta primers. The data were produced by immunoSEQ multiplex PCR, yet TCRdb's version contains in-frame clones alone and is incomplete. The sample carries about 160,000 clones, around 72% recorded once. CDR3 length: 15 residues. The germline V gene encodes CDR1 SGDLS and CDR2 YYNGEE. Trimming at V came to 4 bases and at J to 4 bases, leaving 9 bases not matched to a gene. Broader study findings: In a later analysis, common viral pathogens appeared linked to several of the most significant clusters.

The specimen sequenced was PBMCs. This sequence was found in a man aged 40-55 years in good health and CMV-seropositive. The rearrangement joins TRBV9 to TRBJ1-2, with 8 bases lining up with TRBD1. CDR3 nucleotide sequence: TGTGCCAGCAGCTCTCCGACAGGGGTGGGCTATGGCTACACCTTC. Its protein is CASSSPTGVGYGYTF.